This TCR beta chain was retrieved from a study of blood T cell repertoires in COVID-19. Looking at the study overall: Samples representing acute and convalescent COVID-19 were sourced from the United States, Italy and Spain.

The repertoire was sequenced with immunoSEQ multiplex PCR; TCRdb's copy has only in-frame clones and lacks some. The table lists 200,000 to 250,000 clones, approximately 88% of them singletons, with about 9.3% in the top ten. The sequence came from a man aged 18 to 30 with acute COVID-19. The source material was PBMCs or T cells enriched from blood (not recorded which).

The CDR3 coding sequence is TGCGCCAGCAGCCAAGATATGGGCAGGGAAGAGACCCAGTACTTC. Translation gives CASSQDMGREETQYF. V gene TRBV4-3 combines with J gene TRBJ2-5; D is perhaps TRBD1 (5 bases). The CDR3 contains 15 residues. The germline V gene has CDR1 LGHNA and CDR2 YSLEER. Trimming shortened V by 0 bases and J by 3 bases, and 11 bases separated the two germline ends.